This entry lists 31 T cell receptor beta chains sequenced from one sample in a study of CD8+ T cells in alopecia areata. Sequencing templates came from extracted RNA that was reverse transcribed into cDNA. Only in-frame clones appear in the TCRdb table, and some are missing; sequencing was by immunoSEQ multiplex PCR. Observed in the sample are 250,000 or so clones, none of them singletons. On the basis of CD4, CD8alpha, NKG2D, NKG2ACE and other markers, pooled cutaneous lymph node cells were sorted. The source material was CD4+ T cells sorted from a lymph node. The receptors here all came from a C3H/HeJ mouse with alopecia areata. For this strain, the MHC haplotype corresponds to H2-k.

This clone was seen a handful of times. This clone may be a read error of a much larger clone one base away. Gene names and germline match the mouse. The read terminates 4 residues ahead of where the CDR3 ends, so the germline J gene completes it. V usage is TRBV13-1 and J usage is TRBJ2-1; tentatively, D is TRBD1 (6 bases). The length of the CDR3 is 14 residues. Between the trimmed V and J ends, which lost 3 bases and 3 bases, there was a span of 10 bases. Germline CDR1 reads NSHNY; CDR2 reads SYGAGN. Incomplete CDR3 DNA: TGTGCCAGCAGTGGCCGGGACACCTATGCT. Its protein product is CASSGRDTYA. The entire CDR3 reads CASSGRDTYAEQFF.

As for this clone: Each gene name is a mouse one. Sequencing ends 4 residues short of the CDR3 end; the germline J gene provides the rest. The J gene is TRBJ2-2, the V gene TRBV19, with D possibly matching TRBD1 (6 bases). Trimming pared 4 bases from V and 6 bases from J, leaving 13 bases between. The germline CDR1 and CDR2 sequences are FNHDT and SITEND (reference sequence). The CDR3 consists of 14 residues. The part of the CDR3 DNA that was read is TGTGCCAGCAGTCCCTCAGGGGCCCCCGGG. Its protein product is CASSPSGAPG. The entire CDR3 reads CASSPSGAPGQLYF. Full variable domain (rest looked up from reference TRBV19 and TRBJ2-2): GGIITQTPKFLIGQEGQKLTLKCQQNFNHDTMYWYRQDSGKGLRLIYYSITENDLQKGDLSEGYDASREKKSSFSLTVTSAQKNEMAVFLCASSPSGAPGQLYFGEGSKLTVL.

As for this clone: The gene names given are mouse names. The CDR3 goes on 4 residues after the read ends, and that part is filled in from the germline J gene. Other DNA sequences in the same sample also yield this CDR3. The V and J genes are TRBV5 and TRBJ2-5; D is perhaps TRBD2 (6 bases). Germline CDR1 and CDR2: LGHNA and YNLKQL (reference sequence). There are 14 residues in the CDR3. The CDR3 loop is CASSQDWGRDTQYF. The CDR3 bases that were read are TGTGCCAGCAGCCAAGACTGGGGACGGGAC.

This clone was detected many times. Here the gene names and germline are mouse. The read is 4 residues too short to cover the CDR3 end, so that end is filled in from the germline J gene. V gene TRBV13-3 combines with J gene TRBJ1-2; D might be TRBD1 (5 bases). The CDR3 length is 11 residues. Trimming stripped 8 bases from V and 0 bases from J, with 5 bases between. CDR1 and CDR2 from the germline V gene are NNHDY and SYVADS. This CDR3 is CARTANSDYTF. Incomplete CDR3 DNA: TGTGCCAGGACAGCAAACTCC.

This clone has only a few counts. The genes and germline here are from mouse. The sequence runs out 4 residues before the end of the CDR3; the remainder is reconstructed from the germline J gene. V gene TRBV31 combines with J gene TRBJ2-7; D is perhaps TRBD1 (5 bases). Trimming stripped 1 base from V and 0 bases from J, with 7 bases between. The germline CDR1 and CDR2 sequences are GKSSPN and SITVG. This CDR3 has 13 residues. CDR3 residues: CAWSQGSSYEQYF. The CDR3 bases that were read are TGTGCCTGGAGTCAGGGGAGCTCCTAT.

There are a few counts of this clone. Mouse germline and gene names are used. The read gets to within 3 residues of the CDR3 end, and the germline J gene fills in the rest. The V call is TRBV14, the J call TRBJ1-6; TRBD1 agrees at 11 bases. TRBJ1-6 has ORF status, its function being uncertain. The CDR3 sequence is 15 residues long. Germline-derived CDR1 and CDR2 are SGHDT and FRDEAV. V was pared by 3 bases and J by 7 bases, with 3 bases of the junction left unmatched. The sequenced CDR3 bases are TGTGCCAGCAGTTCCGGGACAGGGGGAAATTCGCCC. It specifies CASSSGTGGNSP. In full, the CDR3 reads CASSSGTGGNSPLYF.

This clone was seen only a few times. The gene symbols are mouse symbols. Read coverage stops 4 residues before the CDR3 terminus; the germline J gene supplies the remainder. The J gene is TRBJ2-7, the V gene TRBV5, with D possibly matching TRBD2 (6 bases). CDR1 is LGHNA and CDR2 is YNLKQL in the germline V gene (reference sequence). CDR3 size: 11 residues. The CDR3 sequence: CASGAGDEQYF. The sequenced CDR3 bases are TGTGCCAGCGGGGCTGGGGAT.

In its sample, this clone was seen many times. Each gene name is a mouse one. The read halts 4 residues ahead of the CDR3 end, with the missing end drawn from the germline J gene. Other DNA sequences in the sample encode the same CDR3. This chain joins TRBV14 and TRBJ2-5; TRBD1 matches at 7 bases. CDR3 length equals 13 residues. The V gene's germline CDR1 is SGHDT and CDR2 FRDEAV. The V segment lost 5 bases and the J segment 3 bases; nucleotides outside the gene matches: 3. CDR3 bases read: TGTGCCAGCAGCCAGGGACAGCAAGAC. This encodes CASSQGQQD. The full CDR3 protein is CASSQGQQDTQYF.

A remark on this clone: Each gene name is a mouse one. The CDR3 end lies 4 residues beyond the end of the read and is filled in from the germline J gene. The chain joins TRBV13-1 to TRBJ2-3, with TRBD2 as a possible D gene (6 bases). The V end lost 5 bases, the J end lost 0 bases, and 10 bases lay between the germline ends. CDR1 is NSHNY and CDR2 is SYGAGN in the germline V gene. This CDR3 is built from 14 residues. CDR3 in amino acids: CASRGTSSAETLYF. The CDR3 DNA, read in part, is TGTGCCAGCAGGGGGACTTCTAGTGCAGAA.

The sample holds a few counts of this clone. Mouse germline and gene names are used. The read ends 4 residues before the CDR3 terminus; that terminus is restored from the germline J gene. The chain joins TRBV13-1 to TRBJ2-7; 8 bases align to TRBD2. This CDR3 contains 14 residues. Losses at the gene ends were 0 bases for V and 3 bases for J; bases not matched to a gene: 2. The germline CDR1 and CDR2 sequences are NSHNY and SYGAGN. CDR3 sequence: CASSDVGGDYEQYF. Partial CDR3 DNA: TGTGCCAGCAGTGATGTTGGGGGGGACTAT.

On this clone itself: Gene names and germline match the mouse. The sequenced fragment ends 4 residues before the CDR3 boundary, so the rest is inferred from the germline J gene. The chain has TRBV13-3 and TRBJ2-4, with TRBD1 matching over 7 bases. Germline V gene data show CDR1 as NNHDY and CDR2 as SYVADS. V shed 5 bases, J shed 0 bases, and the junction held 3 bases outside the gene matches. This CDR3 has 14 amino acids. The CDR3 spells CASRDRRSQNTLYF. The sequenced CDR3 bases are TGTGCCAGCAGGGACAGGCGGAGTCAAAAC.

As concerns this clone: The genes are named according to mouse. The CDR3 end falls 4 residues outside the read, so it is completed with the germline J gene. Distinct nucleotide sequences in the sample also encode this CDR3. The chain carries TRBV13-1 and TRBJ1-1; 11 nucleotides line up with TRBD1. V lost 6 bases and J lost 3; bases outside the gene matches: 4. The length of the CDR3 is 14 residues. Germline CDR1 and CDR2: NSHNY and SYGAGN. The CDR3 spells CASTGTGGDTEVFF. Incomplete CDR3 DNA: TGTGCCAGCACGGGGACAGGGGGGGACACA.

This clone came up a few times. Genes and germline come from the mouse. The read gets to within 4 residues of the CDR3 end, and the germline J gene fills in the rest. J is TRBJ2-3 and V is TRBV19; 7 bases match TRBD1. Germline-derived CDR1 and CDR2 are FNHDT and SITEND (reference sequence). There are 16 residues in the CDR3. V was clipped by 2 bases and J by 0 bases; unmatched bases: 6. Partial CDR3 DNA: TGTGCCAGCAGTATCCGGACAGGTTCTAGTGCAGAA. This translates into CASSIRTGSSAE. The entire CDR3 reads CASSIRTGSSAETLYF. The full variable domain, completed using reference TRBV19 and TRBJ2-3, is GGIITQTPKFLIGQEGQKLTLKCQQNFNHDTMYWYRQDSGKGLRLIYYSITENDLQKGDLSEGYDASREKKSSFSLTVTSAQKNEMAVFLCASSIRTGSSAETLYFGSGTRLTVL.

For this clone: Mouse names are used for the genes. The CDR3 end lies 4 residues beyond the end of the read and is filled in from the germline J gene. The genes are TRBV1 and TRBJ2-3, with 9 bases that match TRBD2. The CDR3 covers 14 residues. Germline CDR1 NSQYPW, CDR2 LRSPGD (reference sequence). Trimming cost V 7 bases and J 4 bases; bases outside gene matches: 6. The chain's CDR3 is CTCTTDWGTETLYF. The part of the CDR3 DNA that was read is TGCACCTGCACCACCGACTGGGGGACAGAA.

This clone has just a few counts. Gene and germline names: mouse. The read terminates 4 residues before the CDR3 end, so the remaining end is supplied by the germline J gene. The chain joins TRBV1 to TRBJ2-7; D is possibly TRBD2 (5 bases). Per the germline V gene, CDR1 is NSQYPW and CDR2 is LRSPGD (reference sequence). This CDR3 spans 14 amino acids. Partial CDR3 DNA: TGCACCTGCAGTGCAGATCCACTTGGGGAT. This encodes CTCSADPLGD. The entire CDR3 protein is CTCSADPLGDEQYF.

This clone was counted between two and nine times. Gene names and germline match the mouse. The read ends 4 residues before the CDR3 terminus; that terminus is restored from the germline J gene. The rearrangement joins TRBV13-1 to TRBJ2-4; D not certain. V lost 5 bases and J lost 0, with 13 bases in between. This CDR3 is 15 amino acids long. Per the germline V gene, CDR1 is NSHNY and CDR2 is SYGAGN. The CDR3: CASSARHISQNTLYF. Incomplete CDR3 DNA: TGTGCCAGCAGCGCTCGACATATTAGTCAAAAC.

This clone was detected only a few times. Gene labels here are mouse ones. The read is 3 residues too short to cover the CDR3 end, so that end is filled in from the germline J gene. The V gene is TRBV13-2, the J gene TRBJ1-6, with D possibly TRBD1 on 6 matching bases. TRBJ1-6 is assigned to the ORF class and has an uncertain function. V dropped 2 bases and J dropped 0 bases, with 9 bases sitting between them. Germline CDR1 NNHNN, CDR2 SYGAGS (reference sequence). The CDR3 has 16 residues. The part of the CDR3 DNA that was read is TGTGCCAGCGGTGAGCCCAGGGGTTCCTATAATTCGCCC. Protein: CASGEPRGSYNSP. The complete CDR3 sequence is CASGEPRGSYNSPLYF.

This clone was picked up a small number of times. It may be a read error: a sequence one base away is much more abundant. Gene names refer to mouse genes. The CDR3 goes on 4 residues after the read ends, and that part is filled in from the germline J gene. The chain has TRBV13-1 and TRBJ1-2, with a weak D call TRBD1 (6 bases). The V gene lost 3 bases and the J gene lost 0 bases, with 9 bases spanning the gap. Germline CDR1 NSHNY, CDR2 SYGAGN. The CDR3 is 14 residues long. The chain's CDR3 is CASSAGTPNSDYTF. The CDR3 DNA, read in part, is TGTGCCAGCAGTGCCGGGACACCAAACTCC.

For this clone: Gene names and germline match the mouse. The CDR3 is cut off 4 residues early in the read; its end comes from the germline J gene. The sample contains more than one DNA sequence encoding this CDR3. The gene calls are TRBV19 and TRBJ2-7, with 7 bases aligning to TRBD2. V shed 2 bases, J shed 3 bases, and the junction held 2 bases outside the gene matches. Germline V gene sequence: CDR1 FNHDT, CDR2 SITEND (reference sequence). CDR3 length: 13 amino acids. Incomplete CDR3 DNA: TGTGCCAGCAGTATCCTGGGGGACTAT. Its protein is CASSILGDY. The entire CDR3 protein is CASSILGDYEQYF.

As concerns this clone: Germline and genes here are mouse. The read terminates 4 residues ahead of where the CDR3 ends, so the germline J gene completes it. The chain links TRBV5 to TRBJ2-2, with 8 positions matching TRBD2. Germline values: CDR1 LGHNA, CDR2 YNLKQL (reference sequence). CDR3 length: 16 amino acids. The junction had 3 bases not matched to a gene; V was cut back by 2 bases and J by 1 base. CDR3 sequence: CASSQRTGQNTGQLYF. The sequenced part of the CDR3 DNA is TGTGCCAGCAGCCAACGGACTGGGCAAAACACCGGG.

This clone appeared a few times. Gene names follow the mouse nomenclature. The DNA ends 4 residues before the CDR3 does, and the rest of the CDR3 is filled in from the germline J gene. The V gene is TRBV19, the J gene TRBJ2-3; possibly TRBD1 for D (6 bases). Trimming cost V 6 bases and J 1 base, with 9 bases left between them. CDR1 FNHDT and CDR2 SITEND come from the germline V gene (reference sequence). The CDR3 spans 13 residues. CDR3 residues: CASKYRGAETLYF. The CDR3 DNA, read in part, is TGTGCCAGCAAATACAGGGGTGCAGAA.

A word on this clone: Genes and germline are mouse. The CDR3 end falls 4 residues outside the read, so it is completed with the germline J gene. V is TRBV13-2 and J is TRBJ2-7; 13 bases agree with TRBD2. The length of the CDR3 is 14 residues. Germline CDR1 is NNHNN and CDR2 is SYGAGS (reference sequence). The CDR3 DNA, read in part, is TGTGCCAGCGGGGACTGGGGGGGCAATTAT. Protein product: CASGDWGGNY. The full CDR3 protein is CASGDWGGNYEQYF.

This clone appeared a few times. Genes and germline come from the mouse. Other nucleotide sequences from this sample produce the same CDR3. Incomplete CDR3 DNA: TGTGCCAGCGGTGACGCCGGGACAGGAAACACCGGG. This encodes CASGDAGTGNTG. The CDR3 in full is CASGDAGTGNTGQLYF. The chain employs TRBV13-2 and TRBJ2-2, with 8 bases fitting TRBD1. Coverage ceases 4 residues before the CDR3 finishes, and the germline J gene fills in the end. Germline V gene data show CDR1 as NNHNN and CDR2 as SYGAGS (reference sequence). The CDR3 is 16 amino acids. V lost 2 bases to trimming and J lost 1 base; unmatched junction nucleotides: 4.

This clone was recorded a few times. Mouse germline and gene names are used. The CDR3 goes on 4 residues after the read ends, and that part is filled in from the germline J gene. The sample carries other DNA sequences with the same CDR3. The chain recombines TRBV4 with TRBJ2-2; 7 bases match TRBD1. The germline V gene encodes CDR1 LGHDT and CDR2 YNNKQL (reference sequence). This CDR3 contains 14 residues. With V trimmed by 4 bases and J by 2 bases, 1 base remained unmatched. The part of the CDR3 DNA that was read is TGTGCCAGCAGCTCGACAGGGAACACCGGG. This codes for CASSSTGNTG. The CDR3, in full, reads CASSSTGNTGQLYF.

This clone was counted only a few times. Gene names denote mouse genes. The sequenced fragment ends 3 residues before the CDR3 boundary, so the rest is inferred from the germline J gene. This chain links TRBV5 with TRBJ1-6; 7 nucleotides agree with TRBD1. TRBJ1-6 is an ORF, and what it does is uncertain. V lost 0 bases, J lost 6 bases, and 2 bases stayed unmatched. Germline V gene sequence: CDR1 LGHNA, CDR2 YNLKQL (reference sequence). There are 15 residues in the CDR3. The covered CDR3 bases are TGTGCCAGCAGCCAAGAAAGGGGGCTTAATTCGCCC. Protein: CASSQERGLNSP. The complete CDR3 reads CASSQERGLNSPLYF.

For this clone: The listed genes are named as in mouse. The read ends 4 residues shy of where the CDR3 ends; the end is completed using the germline J gene. This rearrangement joins TRBV3 to TRBJ2-5; TRBD2 matches at 8 bases. The germline V gene has CDR1 SNHLY and CDR2 FYNGKV (reference sequence). CDR3 size: 14 residues. Trimming at V came to 4 bases and at J to 2 bases, leaving 2 bases not matched to a gene. The CDR3 spells CASSSGGAQDTQYF. CDR3 bases read: TGTGCCAGCAGCTCCGGGGGGGCCCAAGAC.

Regarding this clone: Gene names follow the mouse nomenclature. Here the CDR3 reads CASSLGQDTQYF. CDR3 DNA, as far as it was read: TGTGCCAGCAGCCTGGGGCAAGAC. This rearrangement joins TRBV4 to TRBJ2-5, with TRBD2 as a possible D gene (6 bases). The read falls 4 residues short of the CDR3 end, and the missing part is taken from the germline J gene. The CDR3 runs 12 residues. Trimming pared 5 bases from V and 3 bases from J, leaving 6 bases between. The germline gives CDR1 LGHDT, CDR2 YNNKQL (reference sequence).

Points on this clone: The germline and genes are mouse ones. Read coverage stops 4 residues before the CDR3 terminus; the germline J gene supplies the remainder. The chain has TRBV13-1 and TRBJ1-1; D possibly corresponds to TRBD1 (6 bases). Germline V gene sequence: CDR1 NSHNY, CDR2 SYGAGN. The CDR3 is made up of 15 amino acids. Trimming left V 3 bases short and J 3 bases short, with 15 bases between. The CDR3: CASSAGGALDTEVFF. CDR3 DNA (partial): TGTGCCAGCAGTGCCGGGGGGGCACTGGACACA.

With respect to this clone: Gene names and germline refer to mouse. Read coverage stops 4 residues before the CDR3 terminus; the germline J gene supplies the remainder. The V gene is TRBV13-3, the J gene TRBJ2-1; 14 bases match TRBD2. V was pared by 6 bases and J by 3 bases, with 5 bases of the junction left unmatched. The CDR3 is made up of 16 amino acids. Germline loops: CDR1 NNHDY, CDR2 SYVADS. CDR3 residues: CASNRDWGGGYAEQFF. The covered CDR3 bases are TGTGCCAGCAACCGGGACTGGGGGGGCGGCTATGCT.

This clone has a count of ten or more. All gene names here are mouse names. Read coverage stops 4 residues before the CDR3 terminus; the germline J gene supplies the remainder. Other DNA sequences in this sample translate to the same CDR3. This sequence joins TRBV1 and TRBJ2-1; D is possibly TRBD1 (6 bases). Germline CDR1 is NSQYPW and CDR2 is LRSPGD (reference sequence). This CDR3 spans 15 amino acids. V dropped 3 bases and J dropped 0 bases, with 9 bases sitting between them. Incomplete CDR3 DNA: TGCACCTGCAGTGCCGGGACATCTAACTATGCT. It yields the protein CTCSAGTSNYA. The whole CDR3 protein reads CTCSAGTSNYAEQFF.

This clone has a handful of counts. Genes here carry mouse names. The read halts 4 residues ahead of the CDR3 end, with the missing end drawn from the germline J gene. The chain employs TRBV14 and TRBJ2-1; D unclear. Trimming cost V 2 bases and J 1 base, with 7 bases left between them. CDR1 and CDR2 from the germline V gene are SGHDT and FRDEAV. The CDR3 totals 14 residues. CDR3 residues: CASSLQENYAEQFF. The sequenced CDR3 bases are TGTGCCAGCAGTTTACAAGAAAACTATGCT.